This record looks at one T cell receptor (beta chain) sequence and its context. Antigen specificity is unknown. Duration under 3 months, a NOSPECS grade of at least 4, and a Clinical Activity Score of at least 3 characterized the ophthalmopathy patients. A patient was excluded if there was uncontrolled infection, other autoimmune disease, pregnancy or lactation. Diagnosing involved the use of clinical symptoms, serum thyroxine and TRAb, thyroid ultrasound and orbital computed tomography. V was clipped by 2 bases and J by 10 bases, with 14 bases between them. Looked up from germline, CDR1 is LGHNA and CDR2 is YSLEER. This CDR3 has 14 residues. This sample stems from a study of T cells in Graves' hyperthyroidism and ophthalmopathy. Study outcomes and limitations: Among thyroid clonotypes expanded above 0.001, most also appeared in blood.

RNA transcripts gave rise to amplified TCR beta CDR3 regions. TCR CDR3 underwent first-round RT-PCR with the HTBI primer set. TCRdb analysed the multiplex PCR reads with MiXCR anew, one entry per CDR3 protein. Of about 55,000 distinct CDR3 sequences listed, around 53% are singletons. This chain uses TRBV4-3 with TRBJ2-2; either TRBD1 or TRBD2 may supply D (5 bases each). Sequencing input: blood. This TCR derives from a woman between 55 and 75 years old with Graves' ophthalmopathy. The CDR3 DNA follows: TGCGCCAGCAGCCAACAACAGGTGGGAGTGGAGCTGTTTTTT. Its translation: CASSQQQVGVELFF.